These 11 T cell receptor beta chains originate from one sample sequenced in a study of chemoradiotherapy in HPV16-positive cancers. Assay used: immunoSEQ multiplex PCR; TCRdb lists only in-frame clones, some missing. The data contain about 66,000 clones, around nine tenths of them singletons. The specimen comprised blood, sampled from a patient who underwent chemoradiotherapy. The receptors were gathered from a human donor with HPV-associated anogenital cancer.

The chain combines TRBV19 with TRBJ1-6; TRBD1 might be the D (5 bases). The germline CDR1 and CDR2 sequences are LNHDA and SQIVND (reference sequence). The CDR3 runs 13 residues. Deletions cut 3 bases from V and 10 bases from J, with 10 bases between. CDR3 amino acids: CASSISQGSPLHF. CDR3 sequence (DNA): TGTGCCAGTAGTATTTCTCAGGGCTCACCCCTCCACTTT. Combining the CDR3 with reference TRBV19 and TRBJ1-6 gives the whole variable domain DGGITQSPKYLFRKEGQNVTLSCEQNLNHDAMYWYRQDPGQGLRLIYYSQIVNDFQKGDIAEGYSVSREKKESFPLTVTSAQKNPTAFYLCASSISQGSPLHFGNGTRLTVT.

The chain recombines TRBV29-1 with TRBJ1-1; 7 bases map to TRBD1. The germline gives CDR1 SQVTM, CDR2 ANQGSEA. V gave up 6 bases and J gave up 3 bases; unmatched junction bases: 7. This CDR3 spans 13 amino acids. The CDR3 nucleotides are TGCAGCGTCTTGAAGACAGGGTACACTGAAGCTTTCTTT. Translated: CSVLKTGYTEAFF. The entire variable domain, with the rest obtained from reference TRBV29-1 and TRBJ1-1, is as follows: SAVISQKPSRDICQRGTSLTIQCQVDSQVTMMFWYRQQPGQSLTLIATANQGSEATYESGFVIDKFPISRPNLTFSTLTVSNMSPEDSSIYLCSVLKTGYTEAFFGQGTRLTVV.

V gene TRBV28 combines with J gene TRBJ2-7; tentative D call: TRBD2 (6 bases). The CDR3 is 14 amino acids. The germline CDR1 and CDR2 sequences are MDHEN and SYDVKM. V lost 7 bases and J lost 3, with 16 bases in between. DNA for the CDR3: TGTGCCAGCACTAGACTAGTTCTAGGCTACGAGCAGTACTTC. This encodes CASTRLVLGYEQYF. Combining the CDR3 with reference TRBV28 and TRBJ2-7 gives the whole variable domain DVKVTQSSRYLVKRTGEKVFLECVQDMDHENMFWYRQDPGLGLRLIYFSYDVKMKEKGDIPEGYSVSREKKERFSLILESASTNQTSMYLCASTRLVLGYEQYFGPGTRLTVT.

This chain connects TRBV6-1 to TRBJ1-2; tentative D call: TRBD1 (6 bases). Germline assignment: CDR1 MNHNS and CDR2 SASEGT. This CDR3 spans 14 amino acids. Between the trimmed V and J ends, which lost 7 bases and 0 bases, there was a span of 12 bases. The CDR3 DNA reads as TGTGCCAGCACGCGGACAGCCTCTAACTATGGCTACACCTTC. Translating it yields CASTRTASNYGYTF.

CDR3 in amino acids: CSADRGLEQYF. The CDR3 coding sequence is TGCAGTGCGGACAGGGGACTCGAGCAGTACTTC. The V and J genes are TRBV20-1 and TRBJ2-7, with 9 bases that match TRBD1. Germline V CDR1 and CDR2: DFQATT, SNEGSKA (reference sequence). J gave up 6 bases and V 6 bases, and 3 bases lay outside the gene matches. The CDR3 contains 11 residues.

The CDR3, as DNA: TGTGCCAGCAGTTTATGGGGAGAGAATGGGAGACATGGCTACACCTTC. It specifies CASSLWGENGRHGYTF. The V and J genes are TRBV27 and TRBJ1-2, with unresolved D. The CDR3 runs 16 residues. Trimming stripped 1 base from V and 6 bases from J, with 18 bases between. Per germline, CDR1 MNHEY and CDR2 SMNVEV (reference sequence).

Only one count was recorded for this clone. The chain recombines TRBV7-9 with TRBJ2-5; D call uncertain. Per germline, CDR1 SEHNR and CDR2 FQNEAQ (reference sequence). This CDR3 spans 13 amino acids. Trimming left V 1 base short and J 5 bases short, with 8 bases between. The CDR3 DNA is TGTGCCAGCAGCTTAGGCTCTGGGGAGACCCAGTACTTC. Amino acids: CASSLGSGETQYF.

The CDR3 loop reads CASRPLAAGTQYF. Written as DNA, the CDR3 is TGTGCCAGCAGACCACTAGCGGCGGGGACCCAGTACTTC. The chain links TRBV28 to TRBJ2-5; 8 bases align to TRBD2. The junction had 7 bases not matched to a gene; V was cut back by 6 bases and J by 7 bases. The CDR3 covers 13 residues. Germline V gene sequence: CDR1 MDHEN, CDR2 SYDVKM.

The chain carries TRBV7-6 and TRBJ2-3; a weak D match, TRBD1 (6 bases). The V end lost 5 bases, the J end lost 1 base, and 13 bases lay between the germline ends. This CDR3 contains 15 residues. The V gene's germline CDR1 is SGHVS and CDR2 FNYEAQ. The CDR3 reads CASSAGGGGTDTQYF. The CDR3 DNA reads TGTGCCAGCAGCGCCGGTGGGGGCGGCACAGATACGCAGTATTTT.

This chain connects TRBV10-2 to TRBJ2-7, with a tentative D call TRBD1 (5 bases). The germline V gene has CDR1 WSHSY and CDR2 SAAADI. This CDR3 is built from 17 residues. V dropped 5 bases and J dropped 0 bases, with 20 bases sitting between them. This chain's CDR3 is CASSRYGALESSYEQYF. CDR3 in DNA: TGCGCCAGCAGTAGATATGGGGCCCTGGAGAGCTCCTACGAGCAGTACTTC.

The chain carries TRBV21-1 and TRBJ1-5; the table calls TRBD1, which could not be checked here. TRBV21-1 is tagged as a pseudogene. This CDR3 has 16 residues. DNA of the CDR3: TGTGCCAGCAGCAAAGCTGGGGCAGGGGAAAATCAGCCCCAGCATTTT. Its protein product is CASSKAGAGENQPQHF.